The present T cell receptor (beta chain) was sequenced within a study of graft-versus-host responses after intestinal transplantation. Study overall: Multivisceral, liver-intestinal, or isolated intestinal transplants were given to recipients. Following induction with anti-thymocyte globulin, all recipients were given tacrolimus and steroids for 2 to 4 years. Study results and caveats: Recipient marrow held GvH clones, some first seen in ileum or blood. An association linked early post-transplant HvG declines with peak circulating GvH clone levels.

CDR1 MNHEY and CDR2 SVGAGI come from the germline V gene. Between the trimmed V and J ends, which lost 2 bases and 5 bases, there was a span of 6 bases. The CDR3 spans 13 residues. The protocol was immunoSEQ multiplex PCR, while the TCRdb copy is restricted to in-frame clones and leaves out a portion. This table has roughly 120,000 clones, about 92% appearing once. Details on this clone: What it binds is unknown.

This TCR came from a human donor who was the organ donor for an intestinal transplant. J is TRBJ1-4 and V is TRBV6-5; D perhaps matches TRBD1 (5 bases). Sequencing used unstimulated CD8+ T cells sorted from spleen or lymph node cells, obtained before transplant. The DNA of the CDR3 is TGTGCCAGCAGTTACGGGGGAAATGAAAAACTGTTTTTT. Protein sequence: CASSYGGNEKLFF.